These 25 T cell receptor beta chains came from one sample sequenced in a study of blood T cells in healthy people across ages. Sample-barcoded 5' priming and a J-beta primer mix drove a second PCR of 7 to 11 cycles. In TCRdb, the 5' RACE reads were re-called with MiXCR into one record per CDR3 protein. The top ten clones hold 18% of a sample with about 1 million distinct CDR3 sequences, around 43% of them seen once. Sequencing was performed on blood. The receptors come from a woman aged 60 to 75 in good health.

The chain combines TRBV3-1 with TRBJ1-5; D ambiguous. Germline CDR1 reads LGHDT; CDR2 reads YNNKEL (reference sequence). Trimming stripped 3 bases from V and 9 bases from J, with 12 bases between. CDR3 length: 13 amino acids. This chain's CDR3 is CASSQQPSSPQHF. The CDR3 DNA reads TGTGCCAGCAGCCAGCAGCCTTCATCGCCCCAGCATTTT.

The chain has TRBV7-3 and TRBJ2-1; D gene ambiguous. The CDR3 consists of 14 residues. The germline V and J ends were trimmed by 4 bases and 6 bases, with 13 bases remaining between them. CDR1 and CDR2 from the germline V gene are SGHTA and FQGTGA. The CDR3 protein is CASSSDHNFNEQFF. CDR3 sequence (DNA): TGTGCCAGCAGCTCTGACCACAATTTCAATGAGCAGTTCTTC.

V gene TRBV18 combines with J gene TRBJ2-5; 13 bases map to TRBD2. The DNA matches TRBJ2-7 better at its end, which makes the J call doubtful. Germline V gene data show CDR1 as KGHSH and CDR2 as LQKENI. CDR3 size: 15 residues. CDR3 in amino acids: CASSPTGTSGDEQYF. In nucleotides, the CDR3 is TGTGCCAGCTCGCCAACCGGGACTAGCGGGGACGAGCAGTACTTC.

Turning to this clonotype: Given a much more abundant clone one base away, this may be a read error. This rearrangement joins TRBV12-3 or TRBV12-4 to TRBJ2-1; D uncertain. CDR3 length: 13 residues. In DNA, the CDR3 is TGTGCCGGCAGTTTAAGCCTAGTCAATGAGCAGTTCTTC. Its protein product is CAGSLSLVNEQFF.

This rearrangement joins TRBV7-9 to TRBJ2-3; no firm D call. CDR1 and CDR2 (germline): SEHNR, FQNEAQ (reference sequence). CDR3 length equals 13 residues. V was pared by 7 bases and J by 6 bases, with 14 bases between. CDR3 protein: CASTPISGDTQYF. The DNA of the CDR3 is TGTGCCAGCACCCCAATCAGTGGGGATACGCAGTATTTT. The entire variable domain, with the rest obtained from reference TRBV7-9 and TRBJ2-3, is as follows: DTGVSQNPRHKITKRGQNVTFRCDPISEHNRLYWYRQTLGQGPEFLTYFQNEAQLEKSRLLSDRFSAERPKGSFSTLEIQRTEQGDSAMYLCASTPISGDTQYFGPGTRLTVL.

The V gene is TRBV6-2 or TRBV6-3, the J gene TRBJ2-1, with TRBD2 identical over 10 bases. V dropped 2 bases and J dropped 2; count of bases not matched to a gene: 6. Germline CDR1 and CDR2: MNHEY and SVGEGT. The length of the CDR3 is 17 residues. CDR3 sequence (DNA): TGTGCCAGCAGTTACAGGGCTAGCGGGAGCGCCTACAATGAGCAGTTCTTC. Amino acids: CASSYRASGSAYNEQFF.

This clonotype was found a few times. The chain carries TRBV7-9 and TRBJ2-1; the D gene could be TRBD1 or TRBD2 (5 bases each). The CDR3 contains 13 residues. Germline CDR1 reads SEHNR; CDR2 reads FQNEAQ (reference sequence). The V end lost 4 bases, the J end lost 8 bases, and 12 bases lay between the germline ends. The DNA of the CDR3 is TGTGCCAGCAGCTCGGGGCTAGTCGATGAGCAGTTCTTC. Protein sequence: CASSSGLVDEQFF.

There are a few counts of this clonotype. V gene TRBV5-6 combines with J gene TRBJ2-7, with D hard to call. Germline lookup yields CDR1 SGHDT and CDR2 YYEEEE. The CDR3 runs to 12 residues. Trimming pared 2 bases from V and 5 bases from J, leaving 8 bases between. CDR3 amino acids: CASSFGINEQYF. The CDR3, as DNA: TGTGCCAGCAGCTTTGGGATTAACGAGCAGTACTTC.

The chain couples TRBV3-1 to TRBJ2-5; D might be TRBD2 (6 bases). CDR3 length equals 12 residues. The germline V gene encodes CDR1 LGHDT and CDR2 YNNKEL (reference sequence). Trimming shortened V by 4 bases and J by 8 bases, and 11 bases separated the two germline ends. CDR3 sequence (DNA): TGTGCCAGCAGCCGAGTAGGGACTACCCAGTACTTC. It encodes CASSRVGTTQYF.

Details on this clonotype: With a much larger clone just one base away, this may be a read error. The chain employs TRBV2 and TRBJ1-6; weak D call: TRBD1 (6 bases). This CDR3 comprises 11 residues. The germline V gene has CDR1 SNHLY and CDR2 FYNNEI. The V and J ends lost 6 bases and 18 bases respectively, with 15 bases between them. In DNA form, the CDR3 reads TGTGCCAGCAGCCCGACAGGTACCCCCCACTTT. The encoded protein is CASSPTGTPHF.

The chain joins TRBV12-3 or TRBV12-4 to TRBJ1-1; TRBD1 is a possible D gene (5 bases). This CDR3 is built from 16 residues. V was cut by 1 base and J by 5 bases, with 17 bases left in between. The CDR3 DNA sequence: TGTGCCAGCAGTTTAGAGGCGAGGGGTTTGAGGACTGAAGCTTTCTTT. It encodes CASSLEARGLRTEAFF.

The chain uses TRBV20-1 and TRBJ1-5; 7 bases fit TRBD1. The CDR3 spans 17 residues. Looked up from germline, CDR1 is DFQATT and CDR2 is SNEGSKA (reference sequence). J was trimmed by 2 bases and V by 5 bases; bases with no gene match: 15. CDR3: CSAEDREGIYGNQPQHF. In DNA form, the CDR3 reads TGCAGTGCTGAAGACAGGGAGGGGATTTACGGCAATCAGCCCCAGCATTTT.

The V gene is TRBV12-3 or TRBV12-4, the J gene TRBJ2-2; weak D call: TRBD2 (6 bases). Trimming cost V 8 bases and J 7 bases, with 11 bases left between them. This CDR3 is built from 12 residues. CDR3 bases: TGTGCCAGCGGGCGGAGGGGCGGGGAGCTGTTTTTT. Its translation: CASGRRGGELFF.

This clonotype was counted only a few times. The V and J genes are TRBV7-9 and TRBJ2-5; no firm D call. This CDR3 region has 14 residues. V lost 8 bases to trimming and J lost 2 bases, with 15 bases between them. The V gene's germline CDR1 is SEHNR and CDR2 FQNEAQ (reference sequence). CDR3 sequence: CASLSARLQETQYF. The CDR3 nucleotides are TGTGCCAGCCTATCGGCAAGATTACAAGAGACCCAGTACTTC.

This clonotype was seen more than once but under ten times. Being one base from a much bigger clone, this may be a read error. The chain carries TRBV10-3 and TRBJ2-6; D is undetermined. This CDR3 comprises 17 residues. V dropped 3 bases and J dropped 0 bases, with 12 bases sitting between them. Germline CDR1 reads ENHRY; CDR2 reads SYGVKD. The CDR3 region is CAISEQSASSGANVLTF. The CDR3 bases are TGTGCCATCAGTGAACAGTCCGCTAGCTCTGGGGCCAACGTCCTGACTTTC.

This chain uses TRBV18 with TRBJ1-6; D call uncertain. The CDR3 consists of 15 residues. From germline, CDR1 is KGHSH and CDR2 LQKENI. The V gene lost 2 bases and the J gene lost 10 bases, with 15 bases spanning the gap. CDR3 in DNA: TGTGCCAGCTCACCAGGGATCGACGTACCATCACCCCTCCACTTT. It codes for CASSPGIDVPSPLHF.

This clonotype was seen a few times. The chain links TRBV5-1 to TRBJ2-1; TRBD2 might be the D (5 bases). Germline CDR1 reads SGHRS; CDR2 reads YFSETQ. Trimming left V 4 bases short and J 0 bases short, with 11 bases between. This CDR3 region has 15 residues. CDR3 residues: CASSPDSTSYNEQFF. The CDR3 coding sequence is TGCGCCAGCAGCCCGGACTCAACCTCCTACAATGAGCAGTTCTTC.

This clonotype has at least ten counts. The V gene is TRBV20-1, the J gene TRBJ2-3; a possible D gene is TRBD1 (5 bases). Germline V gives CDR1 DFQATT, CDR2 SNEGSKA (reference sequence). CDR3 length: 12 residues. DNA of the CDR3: TGCAGGGCTGGCGGACACCTGGATACGCAGTATTTT. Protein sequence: CRAGGHLDTQYF.

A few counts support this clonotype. In nucleotides, the CDR3 is TGTGCCAGCAGTTTGACAGGGGGCCATGAAAAACTGTTTTTT. It codes for CASSLTGGHEKLFF. The V and J genes are TRBV12-3 or TRBV12-4 and TRBJ1-4, with 10 nucleotides matching TRBD1. The CDR3 runs 14 residues. Trimming removed 3 bases from V and 6 bases from J; junction bases left unmatched: 1.

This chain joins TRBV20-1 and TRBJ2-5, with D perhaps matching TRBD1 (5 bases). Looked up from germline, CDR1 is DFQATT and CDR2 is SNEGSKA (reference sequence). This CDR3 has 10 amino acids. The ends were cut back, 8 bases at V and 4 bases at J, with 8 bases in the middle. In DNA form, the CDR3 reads TGCAGTATAGGGGTAGAGACCCAGTACTTC. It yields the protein CSIGVETQYF.

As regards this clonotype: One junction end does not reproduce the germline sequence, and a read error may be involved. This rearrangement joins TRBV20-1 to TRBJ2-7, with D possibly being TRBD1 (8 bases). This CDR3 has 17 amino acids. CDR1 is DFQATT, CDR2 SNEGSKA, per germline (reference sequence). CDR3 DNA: TGCAGTGCTAGAGATTTGGACAGGGATGGATGGGACTACGAGCGGTACTTC. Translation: CSARDLDRDGWDYERYF.

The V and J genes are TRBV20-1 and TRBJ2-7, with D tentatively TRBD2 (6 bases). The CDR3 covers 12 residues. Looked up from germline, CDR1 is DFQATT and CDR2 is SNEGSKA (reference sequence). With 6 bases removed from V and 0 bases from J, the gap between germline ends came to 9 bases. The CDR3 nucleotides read TGCAGTGCCCCGGACTACTCCTACGAGCAGTACTTC. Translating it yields CSAPDYSYEQYF.

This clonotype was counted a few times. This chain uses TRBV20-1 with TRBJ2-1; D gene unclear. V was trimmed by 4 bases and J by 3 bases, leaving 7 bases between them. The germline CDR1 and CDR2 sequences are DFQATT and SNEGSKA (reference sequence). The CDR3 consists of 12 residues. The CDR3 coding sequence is TGCAGTGCTATGCGGAACTACAATGAGCAGTTCTTC. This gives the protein CSAMRNYNEQFF.

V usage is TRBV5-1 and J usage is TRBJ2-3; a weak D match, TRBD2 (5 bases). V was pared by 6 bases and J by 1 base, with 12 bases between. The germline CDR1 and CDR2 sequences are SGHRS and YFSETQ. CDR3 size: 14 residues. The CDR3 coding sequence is TGCGCCAGCAACGCGGGTGTTCGCACAGATACGCAGTATTTT. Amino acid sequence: CASNAGVRTDTQYF.

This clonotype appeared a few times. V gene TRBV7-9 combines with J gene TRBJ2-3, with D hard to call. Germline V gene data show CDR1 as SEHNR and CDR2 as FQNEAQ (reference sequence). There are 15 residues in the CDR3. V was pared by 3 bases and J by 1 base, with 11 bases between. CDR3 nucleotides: TGTGCCAGCAGCTTTGGGTTAGAGGGCACAGATACGCAGTATTTT. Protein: CASSFGLEGTDTQYF.